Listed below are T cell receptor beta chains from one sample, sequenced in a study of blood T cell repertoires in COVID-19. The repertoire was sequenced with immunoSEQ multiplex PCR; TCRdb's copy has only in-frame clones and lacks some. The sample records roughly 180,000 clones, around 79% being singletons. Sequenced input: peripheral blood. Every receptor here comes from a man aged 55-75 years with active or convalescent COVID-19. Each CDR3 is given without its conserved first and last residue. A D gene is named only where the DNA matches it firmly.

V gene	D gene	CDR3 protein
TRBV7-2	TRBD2	ASRYRLAGGGETQY
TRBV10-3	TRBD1	ATRDRLYEQY
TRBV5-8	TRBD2	ASSLSGRLAVYNEQF
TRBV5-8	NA	ASTPFGEQF
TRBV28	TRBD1	ASNVPGQVQRNT
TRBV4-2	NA	ASSHPTGIMTEAF
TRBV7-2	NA	ASSSVIEQY
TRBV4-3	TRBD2	ASSRGEGGELF
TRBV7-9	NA	ASSLDPVLNTEAF
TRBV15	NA	ATRETGELF
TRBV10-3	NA	AIKAKTGDKETQY
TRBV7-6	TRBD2	ASSPRAGGGSYNEQF
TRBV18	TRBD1	ASTPRQGREETQY
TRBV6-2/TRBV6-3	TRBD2	ASSADSGRSNEQF
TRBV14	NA	ASSPRLPQH
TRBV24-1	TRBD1	ATSDPGQLLF
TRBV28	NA	AIRTKGPRGGELF
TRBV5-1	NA	ASSSSSEQF
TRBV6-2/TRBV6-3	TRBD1	ASSRGQGWNQPQH
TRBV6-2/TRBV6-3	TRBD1	ASSPGTDPYEQY
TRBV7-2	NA	ASSRTDVEQF
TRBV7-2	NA	ASSLDAGVDTQY
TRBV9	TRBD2	ASSVASGSYEQY
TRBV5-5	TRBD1	ASSLAGTGTYNEQF
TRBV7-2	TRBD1	ASRLRDRVPYEQY
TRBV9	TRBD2	ASSATGTSGMNEQF
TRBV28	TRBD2	ASRGTSGRTQRNEQF
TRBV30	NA	AWSAEGRVGYT
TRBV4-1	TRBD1	ASGLTGGGFNEKLF
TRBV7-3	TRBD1	ASQAWQGASGELF
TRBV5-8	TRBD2	ASSLVSSAGATQY
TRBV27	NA	ASRRRTGELF
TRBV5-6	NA	ASSPFTLSYEQY
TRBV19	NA	ASSDRPGGRQPQH
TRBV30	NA	AWTRRTDITEAF
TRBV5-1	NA	ASRGQPSSYEQY
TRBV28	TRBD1	ASSRRTGANSPLH
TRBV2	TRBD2	ASSEGRGDRDTDTQY
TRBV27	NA	ASSLFWQGRSPLH
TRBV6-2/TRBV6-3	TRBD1	ASSFIQGSNQPQH
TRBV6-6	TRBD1	ASSYDRDRVSGELF
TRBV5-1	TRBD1	ASRWGQGAITEAF
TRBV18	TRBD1	ASSLTGQGTYEQY
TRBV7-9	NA	ASSFQGLGVGSDTQY
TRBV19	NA	ATRRATSPGDTQY
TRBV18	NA	ASSVTEYNEQF
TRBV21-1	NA	ASSNSDRGLTEAF
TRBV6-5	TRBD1	ASSYLQGSRNTEAF
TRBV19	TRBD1	ASSGTELNYGYT